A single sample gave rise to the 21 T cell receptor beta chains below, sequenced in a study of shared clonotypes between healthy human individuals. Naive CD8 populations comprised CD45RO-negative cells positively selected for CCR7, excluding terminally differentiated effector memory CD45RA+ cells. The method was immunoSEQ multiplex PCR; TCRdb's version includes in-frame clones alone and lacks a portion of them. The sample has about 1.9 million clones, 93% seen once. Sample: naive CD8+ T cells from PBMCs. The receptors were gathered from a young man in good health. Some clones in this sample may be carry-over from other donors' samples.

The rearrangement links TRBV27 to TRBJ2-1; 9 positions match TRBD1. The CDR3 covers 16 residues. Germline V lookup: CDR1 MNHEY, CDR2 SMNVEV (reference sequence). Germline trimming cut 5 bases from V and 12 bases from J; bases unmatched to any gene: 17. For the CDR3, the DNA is TGTGCCAGCAGTGTGGAGGGGACAGGGCGCTTGGGATGGCAGTTCTTC. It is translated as CASSVEGTGRLGWQFF.

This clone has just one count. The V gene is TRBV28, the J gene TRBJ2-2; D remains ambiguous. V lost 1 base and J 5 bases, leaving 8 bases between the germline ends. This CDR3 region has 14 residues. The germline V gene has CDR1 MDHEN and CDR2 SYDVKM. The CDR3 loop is CASSLFVATGELFF. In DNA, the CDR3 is TGTGCCAGCAGTTTATTCGTCGCTACCGGGGAGCTGTTTTTT. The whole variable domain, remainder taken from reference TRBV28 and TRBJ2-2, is DVKVTQSSRYLVKRTGEKVFLECVQDMDHENMFWYRQDPGLGLRLIYFSYDVKMKEKGDIPEGYSVSREKKERFSLILESASTNQTSMYLCASSLFVATGELFFGEGSRLTVL.

The chain's CDR3 is CASSLASGSKNIQYF. The DNA of the CDR3 is TGCGCCAGCAGCTTGGCCTCAGGATCCAAAAACATTCAGTACTTC. J is TRBJ2-4 and V is TRBV5-1; D is unresolved. Germline loops: CDR1 SGHRS, CDR2 YFSETQ. The CDR3 contains 15 residues. Deletions cut 0 bases from V and 2 bases from J, with 9 bases between.

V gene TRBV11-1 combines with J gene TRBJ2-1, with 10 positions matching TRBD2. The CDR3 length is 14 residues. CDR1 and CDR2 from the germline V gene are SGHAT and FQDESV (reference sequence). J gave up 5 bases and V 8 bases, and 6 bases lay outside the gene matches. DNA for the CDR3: TGTGCCAGCGTAACTAGCGGGAAAGACAATGAGCAGTTCTTC. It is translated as CASVTSGKDNEQFF.

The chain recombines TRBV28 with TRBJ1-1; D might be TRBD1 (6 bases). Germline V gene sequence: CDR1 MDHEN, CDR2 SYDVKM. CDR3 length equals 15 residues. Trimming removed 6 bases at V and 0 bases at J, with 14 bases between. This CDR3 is CASRQGHLMNTEAFF. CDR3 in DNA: TGTGCCAGCAGGCAGGGACATCTCATGAACACTGAAGCTTTCTTT.

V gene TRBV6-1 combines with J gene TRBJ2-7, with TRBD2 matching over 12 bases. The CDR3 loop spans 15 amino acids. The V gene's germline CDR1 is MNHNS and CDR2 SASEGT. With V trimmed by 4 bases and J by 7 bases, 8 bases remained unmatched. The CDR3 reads CASSGWTSGTGEQYF. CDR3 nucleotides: TGTGCCAGCAGTGGGTGGACTAGCGGGACTGGTGAGCAGTACTTC.

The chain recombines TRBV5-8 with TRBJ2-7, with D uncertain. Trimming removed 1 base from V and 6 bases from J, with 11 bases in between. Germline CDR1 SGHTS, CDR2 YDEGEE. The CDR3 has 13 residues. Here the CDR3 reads CASSLWLASEQYF. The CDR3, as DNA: TGTGCCAGCAGCTTGTGGCTGGCTAGCGAGCAGTACTTC.

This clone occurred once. CDR3 sequence: CASRDFFWEQYF. CDR3 bases: TGTGCCAGCAGGGACTTCTTTTGGGAGCAGTACTTC. The V and J genes are TRBV6-1 and TRBJ2-7; D may be TRBD2 (5 bases). The CDR3 length is 12 residues. V was shortened by 6 bases and J by 7 bases, with 13 bases between the two germline ends. Looked up from germline, CDR1 is MNHNS and CDR2 is SASEGT.

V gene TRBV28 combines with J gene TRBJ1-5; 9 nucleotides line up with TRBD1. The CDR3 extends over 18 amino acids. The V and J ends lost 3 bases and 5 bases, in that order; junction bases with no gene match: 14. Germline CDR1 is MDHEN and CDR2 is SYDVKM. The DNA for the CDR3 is TGTGCCAGCAGTTTCCCCGGGACAGGGATCCTTTGGGATCAGCCCCAGCATTTT. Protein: CASSFPGTGILWDQPQHF.

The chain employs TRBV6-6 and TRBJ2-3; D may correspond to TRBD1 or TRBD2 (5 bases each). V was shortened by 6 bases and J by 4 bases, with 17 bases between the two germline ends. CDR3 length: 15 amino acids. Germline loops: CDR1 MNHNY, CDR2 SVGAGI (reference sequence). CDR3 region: CASSFGASSADTQYF. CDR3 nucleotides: TGTGCCAGCAGCTTCGGGGCTAGCTCGGCAGATACGCAGTATTTT.

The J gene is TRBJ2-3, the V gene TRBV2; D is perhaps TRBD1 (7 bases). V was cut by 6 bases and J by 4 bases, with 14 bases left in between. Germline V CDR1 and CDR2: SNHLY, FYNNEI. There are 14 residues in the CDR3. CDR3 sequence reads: CASSAGGSADTQYF. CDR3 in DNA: TGTGCCAGCAGCGCAGGGGGGTCCGCAGATACGCAGTATTTT.

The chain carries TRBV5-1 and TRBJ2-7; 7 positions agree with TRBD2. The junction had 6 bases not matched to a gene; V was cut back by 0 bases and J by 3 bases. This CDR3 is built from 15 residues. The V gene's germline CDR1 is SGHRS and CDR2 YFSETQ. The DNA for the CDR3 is TGCGCCAGCAGCTTGGCCGGGAGGCCCTTCTACGAGCAGTACTTC. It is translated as CASSLAGRPFYEQYF.

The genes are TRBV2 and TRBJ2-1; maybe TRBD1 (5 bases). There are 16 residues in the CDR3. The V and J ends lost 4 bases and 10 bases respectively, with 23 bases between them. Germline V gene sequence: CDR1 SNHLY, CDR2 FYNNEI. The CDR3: CASSGRSQIRPGEQFF. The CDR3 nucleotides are TGTGCCAGCAGTGGACGTAGTCAGATAAGGCCAGGGGAGCAGTTCTTC.

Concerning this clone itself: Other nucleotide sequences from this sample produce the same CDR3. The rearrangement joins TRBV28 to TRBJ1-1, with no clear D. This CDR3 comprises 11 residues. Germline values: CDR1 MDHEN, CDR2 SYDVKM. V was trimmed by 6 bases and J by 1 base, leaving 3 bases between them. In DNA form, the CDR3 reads TGTGCCAGCAGGTCGAACACTGAAGCTTTCTTT. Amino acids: CASRSNTEAFF.

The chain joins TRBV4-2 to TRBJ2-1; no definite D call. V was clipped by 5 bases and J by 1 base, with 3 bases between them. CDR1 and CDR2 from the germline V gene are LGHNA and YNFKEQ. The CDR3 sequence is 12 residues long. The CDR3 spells CASSESYNEQFF. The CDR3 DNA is TGTGCCAGCAGCGAGTCCTACAATGAGCAGTTCTTC.

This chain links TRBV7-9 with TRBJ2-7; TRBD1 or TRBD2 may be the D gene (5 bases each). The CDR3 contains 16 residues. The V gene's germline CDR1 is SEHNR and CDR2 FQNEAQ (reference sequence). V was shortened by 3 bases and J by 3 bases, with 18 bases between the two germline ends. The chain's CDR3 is CASSLGTAAPYYEQYF. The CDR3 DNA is TGTGCCAGCAGCTTGGGGACGGCGGCCCCCTACTACGAGCAGTACTTC.

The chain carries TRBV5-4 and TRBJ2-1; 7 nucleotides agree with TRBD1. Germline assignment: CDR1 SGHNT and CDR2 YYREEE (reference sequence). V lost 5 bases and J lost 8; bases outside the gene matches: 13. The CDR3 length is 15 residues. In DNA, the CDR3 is TGTGCCAGCAGTCCTTTAGGGGGCGCGGTCCATGAGCAGTTCTTC. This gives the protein CASSPLGGAVHEQFF.

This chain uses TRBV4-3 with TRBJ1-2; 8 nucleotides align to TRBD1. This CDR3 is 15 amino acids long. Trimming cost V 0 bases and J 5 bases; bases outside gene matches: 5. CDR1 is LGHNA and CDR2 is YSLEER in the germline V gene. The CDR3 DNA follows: TGCGCCAGCAGCCAAGATCAGGGGGCTGGTTATGGCTACACCTTC. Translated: CASSQDQGAGYGYTF.

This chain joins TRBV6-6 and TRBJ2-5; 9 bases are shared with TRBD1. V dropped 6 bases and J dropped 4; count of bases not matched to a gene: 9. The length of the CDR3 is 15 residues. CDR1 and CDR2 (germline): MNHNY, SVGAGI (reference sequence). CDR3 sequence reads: CASRDRGGVRETQYF. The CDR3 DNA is TGTGCCAGCAGGGACAGGGGAGGGGTCCGAGAGACCCAGTACTTC.

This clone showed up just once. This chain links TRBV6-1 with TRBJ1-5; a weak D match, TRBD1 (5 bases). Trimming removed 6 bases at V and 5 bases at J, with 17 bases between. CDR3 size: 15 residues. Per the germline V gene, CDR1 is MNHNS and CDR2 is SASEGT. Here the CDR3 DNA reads TGTGCCAGCAGGCAGTGGGGGTTCGGCGATCAGCCCCAGCATTTT. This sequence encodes CASRQWGFGDQPQHF.

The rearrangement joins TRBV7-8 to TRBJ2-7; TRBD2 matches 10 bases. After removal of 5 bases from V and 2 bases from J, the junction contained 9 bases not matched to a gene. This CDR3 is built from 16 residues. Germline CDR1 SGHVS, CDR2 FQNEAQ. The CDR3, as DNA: TGTGCCAGCAGCCTCTCACTAGCGGGATCGACCTACGAGCAGTACTTC. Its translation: CASSLSLAGSTYEQYF.